The 19 T cell receptor beta chains listed next were all sequenced from one sample in a study of Ad26.COV2.S vaccination and SARS-CoV-2 variants. Treatment here: 15 to 20 received Ad26.COV2.S at low or high dose, single or two shots; several received placebo; per-sample allocation not given. Samples came from day 63 after the first vaccine or placebo injection. Only in-frame clones appear in the TCRdb table, and some are missing; sequencing was by immunoSEQ multiplex PCR. The sample gives around 450,000 clones, 80% to 90% of which show up once; 1.7% is in the top ten. The sample here was peripheral blood, taken in a trial of Ad26.COV2.S vaccine versus placebo. Every receptor here comes from a person aged 18-60 years who received the Ad26.COV2.S COVID-19 vaccine or a placebo.

V is TRBV19 and J is TRBJ2-5; TRBD2 aligns across 7 bases. The CDR3 spans 14 residues. Per the germline V gene, CDR1 is LNHDA and CDR2 is SQIVND (reference sequence). Unmatched junction bases numbered 6, after V lost 4 bases and J lost 4 bases. The CDR3, as DNA: TGTGCCAGTAGTAGCTTGTCTAGCGGAGAGACCCAGTACTTC. Protein sequence: CASSSLSSGETQYF. Based on the CDR3 plus reference TRBV19 and TRBJ2-5, the full variable domain is DGGITQSPKYLFRKEGQNVTLSCEQNLNHDAMYWYRQDPGQGLRLIYYSQIVNDFQKGDIAEGYSVSREKKESFPLTVTSAQKNPTAFYLCASSSLSSGETQYFGPGTRLLVL.

The chain employs TRBV27 and TRBJ1-2; D is unresolved. V lost 5 bases, J lost 6 bases, and 13 bases lay in between. The CDR3 is 13 amino acids. The germline CDR1 and CDR2 sequences are MNHEY and SMNVEV (reference sequence). The CDR3 spells CASSATGRNGYTF. The CDR3 DNA reads TGTGCCAGCAGTGCCACCGGGAGAAATGGCTACACCTTC.

V gene TRBV6-5 combines with J gene TRBJ2-5; maybe TRBD2 (5 bases). The CDR3 length is 11 residues. The V gene lost 6 bases and the J gene lost 5 bases, with 7 bases spanning the gap. In germline, CDR1 is MNHEY, CDR2 SVGAGI. The DNA of the CDR3 is TGTGCCAGCAGACGCGGGGAGACCCAGTACTTC. It yields the protein CASRRGETQYF.

This chain joins TRBV28 and TRBJ2-7; weak D call: TRBD2 (5 bases). Per germline, CDR1 MDHEN and CDR2 SYDVKM. The CDR3 length is 14 residues. V lost 3 bases and J lost 5, with 14 bases in between. CDR3 nucleotides: TGTGCCAGCAGTTTTCCCCCGGGGAGAAACGAGCAGTACTTC. Amino acid sequence: CASSFPPGRNEQYF.

This clone was detected only a few times. The V call is TRBV6-5, the J call TRBJ1-5; 8 bases map to TRBD1. Germline CDR1 and CDR2: MNHEY and SVGAGI. V shed 7 bases and J 6 bases; nucleotides not matched to a gene: 11. The CDR3 spans 15 residues. CDR3 protein: CASKTGTGGTQPQHF. The CDR3 DNA follows: TGTGCCAGCAAAACCGGGACAGGCGGTACTCAGCCCCAGCATTTT.

The CDR3 sequence is CASSQGQYNEQFF. The CDR3 DNA reads as TGTGCCAGCAGCCAGGGACAGTACAATGAGCAGTTCTTC. The gene calls are TRBV7-9 and TRBJ2-1; 7 positions match TRBD1. The length of the CDR3 is 13 residues. Germline V CDR1 and CDR2: SEHNR, FQNEAQ (reference sequence). Germline trimming cut 5 bases from V and 4 bases from J; bases unmatched to any gene: 2.

The chain couples TRBV2 to TRBJ1-2; D is unclear. From germline, CDR1 is SNHLY and CDR2 FYNNEI. Trimming removed 8 bases at V and 11 bases at J, with 15 bases between. The CDR3 spans 11 residues. This CDR3 is CASAREREYTF. In DNA, the CDR3 is TGTGCCAGCGCAAGGGAGAGGGAATACACCTTC.

This chain uses TRBV18 with TRBJ1-2; weak D call: TRBD1 (5 bases). Germline V gene data show CDR1 as KGHSH and CDR2 as LQKENI. Trimming took off 2 bases at V and 6 bases at J, with 10 bases between the two ends. The CDR3 is made up of 13 amino acids. CDR3 sequence reads: CASSPGEGNGYTF. Written as DNA, the CDR3 is TGTGCCAGCTCACCAGGCGAGGGGAATGGCTACACCTTC.

The chain employs TRBV7-8 and TRBJ2-7; the match to TRBD1 covers 10 bases. V lost 3 bases and J lost 4; bases outside the gene matches: 6. Germline CDR1 and CDR2: SGHVS and FQNEAQ. CDR3 length: 15 amino acids. Here the CDR3 DNA reads TGTGCCAGCAGCTTTGCCGACAGGGGGCGATACGAGCAGTACTTC. Residues: CASSFADRGRYEQYF.

The chain couples TRBV10-3 to TRBJ2-1; D gene ambiguous. CDR3 size: 12 residues. Germline V gene sequence: CDR1 ENHRY, CDR2 SYGVKD. Trimming cost V 4 bases and J 5 bases, with 6 bases left between them. The DNA of the CDR3 is TGTGCCATCAGTGCCGAAAACAATGAGCAGTTCTTC. It translates to CAISAENNEQFF.

The CDR3 coding sequence is TGTGCCAGCTCATCACTTCCATCGGACAGGGGTGCAGCTTTCTTT. It is translated as CASSSLPSDRGAAFF. The rearrangement uses TRBV18 and TRBJ1-1, with 9 bases identical to TRBD1. This CDR3 is built from 15 residues. J lost 10 bases, V lost 5 bases, and 14 bases had no gene match. CDR1 and CDR2 (germline): KGHSH, LQKENI.

J is TRBJ2-7 and V is TRBV4-2; TRBD2 agrees at 10 bases. The CDR3 is 17 amino acids. V gave up 0 bases and J gave up 3 bases; unmatched junction bases: 8. Germline CDR1 and CDR2: LGHNA and YNFKEQ. For the CDR3, the DNA is TGTGCCAGCAGCCAAGATATTCCTAGCGGGGGATACTACGAGCAGTACTTC. This gives the protein CASSQDIPSGGYYEQYF.

The chain recombines TRBV11-2 with TRBJ2-7; D unclear. The CDR3 is made up of 15 amino acids. V was trimmed by 5 bases and J by 0 bases, leaving 14 bases between them. Germline V gene data show CDR1 as SGHAT and CDR2 as FQNNGV. CDR3 DNA sequence: TGTGCCAGCAGCCTCCCCGCAAGGAGCTCCTACGAGCAGTACTTC. The encoded protein is CASSLPARSSYEQYF.

This chain connects TRBV18 to TRBJ2-2; D perhaps matches TRBD1 (7 bases). V shed 4 bases and J shed 4 bases, with 13 bases lying between them. The CDR3 loop spans 15 amino acids. The germline V gene has CDR1 KGHSH and CDR2 LQKENI. CDR3 sequence: CASSLAGQLTGELFF. CDR3 DNA: TGTGCCAGCTCACTGGCGGGACAGCTCACCGGGGAGCTGTTTTTT.

This chain connects TRBV6-5 to TRBJ2-5; 9 positions match TRBD1. Per the germline V gene, CDR1 is MNHEY and CDR2 is SVGAGI. The V gene end was trimmed by 7 bases and the J gene end by 5 bases; junction bases not matched to a gene: 8. This CDR3 has 14 residues. The CDR3 sequence: CASIGQGTRETQYF. DNA for the CDR3: TGTGCCAGCATTGGACAGGGGACGAGGGAGACCCAGTACTTC.

The V call is TRBV2, the J call TRBJ1-2; TRBD1 agrees at 7 bases. CDR1 is SNHLY and CDR2 is FYNNEI in the germline V gene. The CDR3 sequence is 13 residues long. V shed 6 bases, J shed 8 bases, and the junction held 9 bases outside the gene matches. CDR3 sequence: CASRGQELGGYTF. CDR3 nucleotides: TGTGCCAGCAGAGGACAGGAACTTGGGGGCTACACCTTC. Full variable domain (rest looked up from reference TRBV2 and TRBJ1-2): EPEVTQTPSHQVTQMGQEVILRCVPISNHLYFYWYRQILGQKVEFLVSFYNNEISEKSEIFDDQFSVERPDGSNFTLKIRSTKLEDSAMYFCASRGQELGGYTFGSGTRLTVV.

The rearrangement joins TRBV28 to TRBJ2-7, with 9 bases identical to TRBD1. The ends lost 2 bases at V and 3 bases at J; junction bases unmatched: 2. CDR1 MDHEN and CDR2 SYDVKM come from the germline V gene. The CDR3 is 14 residues long. This chain's CDR3 is CASSLVGQGYEQYF. DNA for the CDR3: TGTGCCAGCAGTTTAGTGGGACAGGGCTACGAGCAGTACTTC.

As regards this clone: The junction departs from the called germline gene at one end, perhaps through a read error. V gene TRBV6-1 combines with J gene TRBJ1-5; TRBD1 aligns across 7 bases. Germline V gives CDR1 MNHNS, CDR2 SASEGT. The CDR3 extends over 15 amino acids. The CDR3 region is CASSQATGTNQPQHF. DNA of the CDR3: TGTGCCAGCAGTCAAGCGACAGGGACCAATCAGCCCCAGCATTTT.

The V and J genes are TRBV19 and TRBJ1-4; a possible D gene is TRBD1 (5 bases). Trimming removed 9 bases from V and 3 bases from J, with 11 bases in between. Germline assignment: CDR1 LNHDA and CDR2 SQIVND (reference sequence). The CDR3 is 13 amino acids. CDR3 DNA: TGTGCCAGCGGGGCGCGTCCTAATGAAAAACTGTTTTTT. Translated, it gives CASGARPNEKLFF.